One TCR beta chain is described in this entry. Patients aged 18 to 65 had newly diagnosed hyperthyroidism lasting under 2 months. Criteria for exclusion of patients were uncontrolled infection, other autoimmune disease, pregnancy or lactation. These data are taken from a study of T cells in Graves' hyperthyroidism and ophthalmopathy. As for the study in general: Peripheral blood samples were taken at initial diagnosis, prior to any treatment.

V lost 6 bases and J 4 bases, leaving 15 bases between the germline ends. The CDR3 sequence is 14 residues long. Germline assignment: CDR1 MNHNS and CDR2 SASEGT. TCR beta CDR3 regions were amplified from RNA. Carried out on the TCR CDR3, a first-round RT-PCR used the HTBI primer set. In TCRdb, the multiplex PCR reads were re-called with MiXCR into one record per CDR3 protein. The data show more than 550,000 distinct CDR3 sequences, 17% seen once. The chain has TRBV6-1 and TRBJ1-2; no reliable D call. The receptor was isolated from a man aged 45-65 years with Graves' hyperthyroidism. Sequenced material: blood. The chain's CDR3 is CASSPFGGSYGYTF. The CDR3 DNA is TGTGCCAGCAGCCCTTTTGGTGGATCCTATGGCTACACCTTC.